This T cell receptor (beta chain) was sequenced during a study of response to subunit inactivated influenza vaccine. Trimming removed 4 bases at V and 2 bases at J, with 14 bases between. CDR1 and CDR2 (germline): LGHNA, YSLEER. The CDR3 length is 15 residues. TCRdb re-analysed the RT-PCR reads in MiXCR, keeping a single row per CDR3 protein. Counted here are under 550,000 distinct CDR3 sequences, approximately 7.7% occurring once; the ten biggest clones make up roughly 13%. The rearrangement links TRBV4-3 to TRBJ1-1; no firm D call. The sequence came from a man aged 50-75 years who received an inactivated influenza vaccine. The sequences come from PBMCs from blood, collected around 25 months after vaccination. The CDR3 loop reads CASSPAGGLNTEAFF. For the CDR3, the DNA is TGCGCCAGCAGCCCGGCAGGAGGACTTAACACTGAAGCTTTCTTT.